Listed below are T cell receptor beta chains from one sample, sequenced in a study of T cells in Graves' hyperthyroidism and ophthalmopathy. A single record per CDR3 protein comes from TCRdb applying MiXCR to the multiplex PCR reads. The repertoire holds approximately 560,000 distinct CDR3 sequences, with roughly 46% as singletons. Sequencing used peripheral blood or thyroid tissue (not recorded which). The receptors were gathered from a woman aged 18-29 years with Graves' hyperthyroidism. Both conserved end residues are part of each CDR3. Each record gives: V gene, D gene, J gene, clone size, CDR3 DNA, CDR3 protein. The D gene is left open where the match is weak. Some rows mark clone size as missing; the rest say once, few, many or name a class of expanded clone.

V: TRBV11-1; D: TRBD1; J: TRBJ2-5; size: -; DNA: TGTGCCAGCAGCCGGTACAGGGGGCGCGGGGAGACCCAGTACTTC; CDR3: CASSRYRGRGETQYF
V: TRBV7-8; D: TRBD2; J: TRBJ2-5; size: -; DNA: TGTGCCAGCAGCCCCCTGCGGGGGGGGGGCGATGAGACCCAGTACTTC; CDR3: CASSPLRGGGDETQYF
V: TRBV15; D: -; J: TRBJ2-2; size: many; DNA: TGTGCCACCAGCAGCGACCGGGGCCTGAACACCGGGGAGCTGTTTTTT; CDR3: CATSSDRGLNTGELFF
V: TRBV12-3/TRBV12-4; D: -; J: TRBJ1-1; size: -; DNA: TGTGCCGGCAGTTTCGGCACTGAAGCTTTCTTT; CDR3: CAGSFGTEAFF
V: TRBV6-5; D: -; J: TRBJ1-5; size: many; DNA: TGTGCCAGCAGTTACGCTGAGGGGGTTAGGCCCCAGCATTTT; CDR3: CASSYAEGVRPQHF
V: TRBV29-1; D: -; J: TRBJ2-5; size: many; DNA: TGCAGCGTTGGGTGGGAGACCCAGTACTTC; CDR3: CSVGWETQYF
V: TRBV6-4; D: TRBD1; J: TRBJ1-5; size: few; DNA: TGTGCCAGCAGTTCCGGGACAGTGCATCAGCCCCAGCATTTT; CDR3: CASSSGTVHQPQHF
V: TRBV12-5; D: TRBD2; J: TRBJ2-5; size: few; DNA: TGTGCTAGTGGTTGGGGACTAGCGGGAGTAGAGACCCAGTACTTC; CDR3: CASGWGLAGVETQYF
V: TRBV2; D: -; J: TRBJ2-5; size: -; DNA: TGTGCCAGGACTGAGGGGACCCAGTACTTC; CDR3: CARTEGTQYF
V: TRBV6-5; D: TRBD1; J: TRBJ1-2; size: once; DNA: TGTGCCAGCAAAGGGGGCGATGTGGATGGCTACACCTTC; CDR3: CASKGGDVDGYTF
V: TRBV29-1; D: -; J: TRBJ1-5; size: many; DNA: TGCAGCGTTCTCTCCAGGGGAGGACAGCCCCAGCATTTT; CDR3: CSVLSRGGQPQHF
V: TRBV10-3; D: -; J: TRBJ1-5; size: -; DNA: TGTGCCATCAGTGAATATGTGGGGAATCAGCCCCAGCATTTT; CDR3: CAISEYVGNQPQHF